This TCR beta chain was found in a study of blood T cell repertoires in COVID-19. Background on the study: Italy, Spain and the United States were the sources of the convalescent and acute COVID-19 samples.

Per the authors' pipeline: Amplification from reference gene primers served as the basis for estimated nucleated cell counts. TCRdb's table, derived via immunoSEQ multiplex PCR, lists solely in-frame clones and lacks some. That table supplies the V and J calls and clone size; D and trimming were determined from the DNA. The repertoire holds some 46,000 clones, with around 85% as singletons. This clone came up a few times. The CDR3 is made up of 15 amino acids. Trimming took 0 bases from V and 2 from J, leaving 11 bases between them. Germline loops: CDR1 SGHNT, CDR2 YYREEE (reference sequence). The chain recombines TRBV5-4 with TRBJ1-2; weak D call: TRBD1 (6 bases). Source material: peripheral blood. This TCR was recovered from a woman older than 75 with COVID-19, enrolled during active disease. CDR3 nucleotide sequence: TGTGCCAGCAGCTTGGGCCGGCAGGGGAACTATGGCTACACCTTC. It encodes CASSLGRQGNYGYTF. Looking up the rest from reference TRBV5-4 and TRBJ1-2 gives the full variable domain: ETGVTQSPTHLIKTRGQQVTLRCSSQSGHNTVSWYQQALGQGPQFIFQYYREEENGRGNFPPRFSGLQFPNYSSELNVNALELDDSALYLCASSLGRQGNYGYTFGSGTRLTVV.